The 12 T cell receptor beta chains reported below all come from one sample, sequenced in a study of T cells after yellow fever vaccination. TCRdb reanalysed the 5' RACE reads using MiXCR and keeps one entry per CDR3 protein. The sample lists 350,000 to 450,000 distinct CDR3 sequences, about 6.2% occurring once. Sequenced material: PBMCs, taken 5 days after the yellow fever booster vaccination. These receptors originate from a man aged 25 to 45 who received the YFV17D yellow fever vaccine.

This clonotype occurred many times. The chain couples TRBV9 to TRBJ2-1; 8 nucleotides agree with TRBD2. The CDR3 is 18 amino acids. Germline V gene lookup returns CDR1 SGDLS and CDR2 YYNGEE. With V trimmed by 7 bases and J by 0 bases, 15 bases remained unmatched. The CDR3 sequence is CASGPGLAGIISYNEQFF. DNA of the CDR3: TGTGCCAGCGGACCGGGGCTAGCGGGCATAATCTCCTACAATGAGCAGTTCTTC.

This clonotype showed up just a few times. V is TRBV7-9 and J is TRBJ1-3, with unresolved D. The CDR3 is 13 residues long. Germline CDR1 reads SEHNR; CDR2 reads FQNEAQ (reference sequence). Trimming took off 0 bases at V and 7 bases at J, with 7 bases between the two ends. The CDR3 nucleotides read TGTGCCAGCAGCTTAGCGCGAGGGAACACCATATATTTT. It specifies CASSLARGNTIYF.

CDR3 loop: CASSFRTGRTGELFF. For the CDR3, the DNA is TGTGCCAGCAGCTTCCGGACAGGGCGTACCGGGGAGCTGTTTTTT. V and J are TRBV7-2 and TRBJ2-2, with TRBD1 matching 8 bases. Germline assignment: CDR1 SGHTA and CDR2 FQGNSA. The V segment lost 3 bases and the J segment 5 bases; nucleotides outside the gene matches: 5. The CDR3 length is 15 residues.

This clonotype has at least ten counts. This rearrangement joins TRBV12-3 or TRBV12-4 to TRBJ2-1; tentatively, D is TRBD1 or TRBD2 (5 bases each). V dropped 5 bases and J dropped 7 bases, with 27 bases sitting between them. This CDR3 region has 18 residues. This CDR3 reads CASSDGTGMRGVENEQFF. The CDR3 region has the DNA TGTGCCAGCAGTGACGGGACGGGTATGCGAGGGGTCGAGAATGAGCAGTTCTTC.

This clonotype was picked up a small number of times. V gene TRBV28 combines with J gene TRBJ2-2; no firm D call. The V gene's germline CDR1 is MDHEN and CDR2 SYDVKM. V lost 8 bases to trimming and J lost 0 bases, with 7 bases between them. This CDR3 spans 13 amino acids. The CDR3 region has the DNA TGTGCCAGCCTCTTCCCGAACACCGGGGAGCTGTTTTTT. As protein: CASLFPNTGELFF.

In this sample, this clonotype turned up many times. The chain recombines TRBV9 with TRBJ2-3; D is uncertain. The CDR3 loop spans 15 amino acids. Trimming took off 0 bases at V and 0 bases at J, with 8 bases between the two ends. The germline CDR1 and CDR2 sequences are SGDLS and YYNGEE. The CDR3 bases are TGTGCCAGCAGCGTAGCAACTTCTAGCACAGATACGCAGTATTTT. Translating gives CASSVATSSTDTQYF.

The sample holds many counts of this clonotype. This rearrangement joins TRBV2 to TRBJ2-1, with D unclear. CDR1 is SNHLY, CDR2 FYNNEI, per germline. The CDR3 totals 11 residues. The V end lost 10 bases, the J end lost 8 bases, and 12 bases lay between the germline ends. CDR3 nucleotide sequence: TGTGCCACACGACTTGGGTATGAGCAGTTCTTC. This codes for CATRLGYEQFF.

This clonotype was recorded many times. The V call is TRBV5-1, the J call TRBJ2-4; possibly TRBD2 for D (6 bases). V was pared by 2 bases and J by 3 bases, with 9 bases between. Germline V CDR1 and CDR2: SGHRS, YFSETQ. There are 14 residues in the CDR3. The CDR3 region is CASSLGRDKNIQYF. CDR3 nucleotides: TGCGCCAGCAGCTTAGGGCGGGACAAAAACATTCAGTACTTC.

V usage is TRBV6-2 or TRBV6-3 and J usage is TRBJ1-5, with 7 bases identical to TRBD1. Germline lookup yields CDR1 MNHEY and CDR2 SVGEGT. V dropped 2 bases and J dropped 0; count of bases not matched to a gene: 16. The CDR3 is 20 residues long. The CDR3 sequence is CASSYETGSQVRISNQPQHF. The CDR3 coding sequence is TGTGCCAGCAGTTACGAGACAGGGAGCCAGGTCAGGATTAGCAATCAGCCCCAGCATTTT.

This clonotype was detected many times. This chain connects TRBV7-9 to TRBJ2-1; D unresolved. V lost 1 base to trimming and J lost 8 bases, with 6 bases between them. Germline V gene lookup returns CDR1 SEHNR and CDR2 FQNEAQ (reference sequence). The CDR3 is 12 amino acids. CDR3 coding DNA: TGTGCCAGCAGCTTAGTTCAGGATGAGCAGTTCTTC. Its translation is CASSLVQDEQFF.

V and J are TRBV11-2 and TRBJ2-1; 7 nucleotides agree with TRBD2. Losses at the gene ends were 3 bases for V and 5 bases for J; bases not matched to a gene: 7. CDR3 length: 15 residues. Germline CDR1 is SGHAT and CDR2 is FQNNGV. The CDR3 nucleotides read TGTGCCAGCAGCTTGGGGGGACTATACAACAATGAGCAGTTCTTC. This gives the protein CASSLGGLYNNEQFF.

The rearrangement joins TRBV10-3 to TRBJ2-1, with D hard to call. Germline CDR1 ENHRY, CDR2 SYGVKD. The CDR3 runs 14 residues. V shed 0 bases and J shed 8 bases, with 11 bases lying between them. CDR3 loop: CAISESSTGHEQFF. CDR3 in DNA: TGTGCCATCAGTGAGTCCTCTACCGGCCATGAGCAGTTCTTC.